The text below deals with one T cell receptor beta chain. Original processing methods: Nucleated cell number was recorded as an estimate derived from reference gene primer amplification. The data were produced by immunoSEQ multiplex PCR, yet TCRdb's version contains in-frame clones alone and is incomplete. The D gene and trimming were derived from the DNA, and the V and J assignments and clone size from that table. Altogether about 430,000 clones are present, around 89% being singletons, with the ten largest covering over 0.9%. Participants had their cohort set by participant-reported clinical history. The record originates from a study of blood T cell repertoires in COVID-19. Study in general: From T cells, B-cell-depleted T cells, or PBMCs came the material, which was cDNA or gDNA.

With 0 bases removed from V and 1 base from J, the gap between germline ends came to 9 bases. The germline CDR1 and CDR2 sequences are MNHEY and SMNVEV (reference sequence). The length of the CDR3 is 15 residues. The TCR sequence derives from a woman in her thirties with acute COVID-19. Sequenced sample: PBMCs or T cells enriched from blood (not recorded which). The chain uses TRBV27 and TRBJ1-1, with D hard to call. The CDR3 loop reads CASSLSGLGNTEAFF. The CDR3 DNA reads TGTGCCAGCAGTTTATCCGGACTCGGGAACACTGAAGCTTTCTTT.